A single sample gave rise to the 10 T cell receptor beta chains below, sequenced in a study of a mutant IDH1 vaccine in newly diagnosed glioma. Produced via immunoSEQ multiplex PCR; TCRdb's table is partial and in-frame only. The sample includes 80,000 to 100,000 clones, about 80% seen only once; the top ten take around 5.2%. This sample's time point: baseline, week 1 (first vaccination visit). As for treatment: pre-vaccination baseline after standard-of-care therapy. The sample in question was PBMCs, obtained from a glioma patient treated with radiotherapy, temozolomide or both. All receptors come from a man between 40 and 49 years old with glioma. Some clones in this sample may be carry-over from other donors' samples.

This clone was counted between two and nine times. J is TRBJ1-1 and V is TRBV5-1; TRBD1 might be the D (5 bases). CDR3 length: 19 amino acids. The germline gives CDR1 SGHRS, CDR2 YFSETQ. V shed 0 bases and J shed 0 bases, with 21 bases lying between them. Here the CDR3 DNA reads TGCGCCAGCAGCTTGGCCATTTTCGACTCGGGCAGGGTGAACACTGAAGCTTTCTTT. Translating it yields CASSLAIFDSGRVNTEAFF.

The CDR3: CASLRYDTEAFF. The DNA of the CDR3 is TGTGCCAGCCTACGGTATGACACTGAAGCTTTCTTT. This chain joins TRBV19 and TRBJ1-1; D is uncertain. The CDR3 runs 12 residues. Germline CDR1 reads LNHDA; CDR2 reads SQIVND (reference sequence). Deletions cut 9 bases from V and 3 bases from J, with 11 bases between.

This clone is termed medium-sized (0.01 to 0.1%). This chain uses TRBV10-3 with TRBJ2-7; weak D call: TRBD2 (6 bases). CDR3 length equals 14 residues. Germline values: CDR1 ENHRY, CDR2 SYGVKD. V was clipped by 10 bases and J by 6 bases, with 22 bases between them. The CDR3 DNA reads as TGTGCCACCCGGGGGTGGGAGGCCGTGGGCGAGCAGTACTTC. Translation: CATRGWEAVGEQYF.

The rearrangement joins TRBV6-1 to TRBJ1-4, with D perhaps matching TRBD1 (5 bases). The V end lost 6 bases, the J end lost 5 bases, and 16 bases lay between the germline ends. CDR3 length: 15 amino acids. CDR1 is MNHNS and CDR2 is SASEGT in the germline V gene. CDR3 bases: TGTGCCAGCAGCCGAATACCGGACACCAATGAAAAACTGTTTTTT. Protein product: CASSRIPDTNEKLFF.

The table lists this clone with a few counts. The genes are TRBV30 and TRBJ2-3; D is unclear. V lost 2 bases and J lost 1, with 13 bases in between. CDR1 GTSNPN and CDR2 SVGIG come from the germline V gene (reference sequence). The CDR3 has 15 amino acids. The CDR3 DNA is TGTGCCTGGAGTTGCGTACGTCCCCGCACAGATACGCAGTATTTT. Its protein is CAWSCVRPRTDTQYF.

The chain recombines TRBV6-6 with TRBJ1-2, with 9 positions matching TRBD1. This CDR3 region has 14 residues. The trim removed 0 bases at V and 4 bases at J, leaving 0 bases unmatched. CDR1 and CDR2 from the germline V gene are MNHNY and SVGAGI (reference sequence). CDR3 nucleotides: TGTGCCAGCAGTTACTCGGACAGGGGCTATGGCTACACCTTC. Protein sequence: CASSYSDRGYGYTF.

This clone has only a few counts. The chain carries TRBV19 and TRBJ1-1; D is perhaps TRBD1 (6 bases). The germline CDR1 and CDR2 sequences are LNHDA and SQIVND (reference sequence). The germline V and J ends were trimmed by 3 bases and 0 bases, with 14 bases remaining between them. This CDR3 region has 16 residues. The DNA of the CDR3 is TGTGCCAGTAGTATTGATCCTCAGGGGATGAACACTGAAGCTTTCTTT. Translating gives CASSIDPQGMNTEAFF.

V gene TRBV5-1 combines with J gene TRBJ1-4; possible D gene TRBD1, 5 bases. The CDR3 runs to 14 residues. Deletions cut 4 bases from V and 4 bases from J, with 11 bases between. Germline CDR1 reads SGHRS; CDR2 reads YFSETQ. The CDR3 coding sequence is TGCGCCAGCAGCGGCGGGAGGGGTAATGAAAAACTGTTTTTT. This gives the protein CASSGGRGNEKLFF.

V usage is TRBV9 and J usage is TRBJ2-1, with 11 bases that match TRBD2. Germline-derived CDR1 and CDR2 are SGDLS and YYNGEE. J gave up 7 bases and V 2 bases, and 5 bases lay outside the gene matches. This CDR3 contains 15 residues. In DNA, the CDR3 is TGTGCCAGCAGCGTCATAGCGGGGGGGAGGAATGAGCAGTTCTTC. Translated, it gives CASSVIAGGRNEQFF.

This chain joins TRBV5-1 and TRBJ2-7, with D possibly being TRBD1 or TRBD2 (5 bases each). The CDR3 consists of 13 residues. The V end was cut by 0 bases, the J end by 7 bases, with 11 bases between. The germline CDR1 and CDR2 sequences are SGHRS and YFSETQ. CDR3 residues: CASSLGDGREQYF. In DNA, the CDR3 is TGCGCCAGCAGCTTGGGGGACGGTCGGGAGCAGTACTTC.